This TCR beta chain was identified during a study of blood T cell repertoires in COVID-19. Study-level information: Nucleic acid was either cDNA or gDNA, and it came from T cells, B-cell-depleted T cells, or PBMCs.

In the original workflow: Nucleated cell number was recorded as an estimate derived from reference gene primer amplification. Clones were sequenced by immunoSEQ multiplex PCR, and TCRdb holds only the in-frame ones, with some missing. V and J calls and clone size follow that table, whereas D and trimming were derived from the DNA. Among under 200,000 clones, over 70% were seen once, and the ten largest hold about 3.4%. Participant-given clinical history determined each cohort assignment. Sequencing was carried out using PBMCs or T cells enriched from blood (not recorded which). This TCR came from a woman in her sixties who had recovered from COVID-19.

CDR3 nucleotide sequence: TGTGCCAGCCTAGCGGGGGGGTCCTTGGCAGATACGCAGTATTTT. Translation: CASLAGGSLADTQYF. The chain couples TRBV27 to TRBJ2-3; 12 bases agree with TRBD2. CDR3 length equals 15 residues. The ends lost 8 bases at V and 4 bases at J; junction bases unmatched: 7. The germline gives CDR1 MNHEY, CDR2 SMNVEV (reference sequence).